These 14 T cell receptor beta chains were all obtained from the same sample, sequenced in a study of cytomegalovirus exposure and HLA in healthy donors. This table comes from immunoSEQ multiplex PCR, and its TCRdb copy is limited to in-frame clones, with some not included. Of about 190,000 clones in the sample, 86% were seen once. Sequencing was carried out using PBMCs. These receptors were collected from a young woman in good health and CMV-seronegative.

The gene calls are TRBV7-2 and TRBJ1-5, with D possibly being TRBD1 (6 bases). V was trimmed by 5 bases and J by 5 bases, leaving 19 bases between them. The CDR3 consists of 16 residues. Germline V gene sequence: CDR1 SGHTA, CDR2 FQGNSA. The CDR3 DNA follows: TGTGCCAGCAGCCCCCGTGTGCGGAAGGGGGATCAGCCCCAGCATTTT. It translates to CASSPRVRKGDQPQHF.

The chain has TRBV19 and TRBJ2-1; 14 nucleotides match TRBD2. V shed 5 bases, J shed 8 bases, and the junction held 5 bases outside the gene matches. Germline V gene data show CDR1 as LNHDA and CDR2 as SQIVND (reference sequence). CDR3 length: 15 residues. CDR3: CASSVPGLAGDEQFF. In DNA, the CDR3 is TGTGCCAGTAGTGTCCCGGGACTAGCGGGAGATGAGCAGTTCTTC.

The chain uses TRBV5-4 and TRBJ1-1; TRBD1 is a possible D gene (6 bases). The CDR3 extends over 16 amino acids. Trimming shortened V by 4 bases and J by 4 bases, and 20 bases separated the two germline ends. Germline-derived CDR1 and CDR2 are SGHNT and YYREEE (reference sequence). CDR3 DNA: TGTGCCAGCAGCCCCAGGACCCGGACAGTTGTCACTGAAGCTTTCTTT. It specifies CASSPRTRTVVTEAFF. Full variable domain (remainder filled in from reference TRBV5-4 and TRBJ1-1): ETGVTQSPTHLIKTRGQQVTLRCSSQSGHNTVSWYQQALGQGPQFIFQYYREEENGRGNFPPRFSGLQFPNYSSELNVNALELDDSALYLCASSPRTRTVVTEAFFGQGTRLTVV.

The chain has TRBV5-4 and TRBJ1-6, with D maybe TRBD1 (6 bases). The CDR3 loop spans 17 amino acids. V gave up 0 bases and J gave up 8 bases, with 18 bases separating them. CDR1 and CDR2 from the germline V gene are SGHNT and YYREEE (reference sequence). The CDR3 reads CASSLGQDPIPYSPLHF. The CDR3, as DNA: TGTGCCAGCAGCTTGGGACAGGACCCTATCCCCTATTCACCCCTCCACTTT.

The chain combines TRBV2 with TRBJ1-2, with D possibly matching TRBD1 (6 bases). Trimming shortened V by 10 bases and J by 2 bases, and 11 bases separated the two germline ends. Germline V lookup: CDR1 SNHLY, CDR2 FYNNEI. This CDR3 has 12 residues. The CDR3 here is CATQDSNYGYTF. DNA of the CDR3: TGTGCCACTCAGGACAGCAACTATGGCTACACCTTC.

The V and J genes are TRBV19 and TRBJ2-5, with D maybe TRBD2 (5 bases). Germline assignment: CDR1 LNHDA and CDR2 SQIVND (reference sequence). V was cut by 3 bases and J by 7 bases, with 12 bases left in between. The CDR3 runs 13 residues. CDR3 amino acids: CASSISRDGTQYF. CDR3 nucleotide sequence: TGTGCCAGTAGTATTTCCCGGGATGGGACCCAGTACTTC.

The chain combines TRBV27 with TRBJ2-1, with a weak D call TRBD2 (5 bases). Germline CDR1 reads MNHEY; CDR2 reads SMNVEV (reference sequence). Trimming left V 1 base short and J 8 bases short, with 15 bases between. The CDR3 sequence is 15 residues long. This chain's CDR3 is CASSLLRTLHDEQFF. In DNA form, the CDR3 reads TGTGCCAGCAGTTTATTGCGGACTCTACACGATGAGCAGTTCTTC.

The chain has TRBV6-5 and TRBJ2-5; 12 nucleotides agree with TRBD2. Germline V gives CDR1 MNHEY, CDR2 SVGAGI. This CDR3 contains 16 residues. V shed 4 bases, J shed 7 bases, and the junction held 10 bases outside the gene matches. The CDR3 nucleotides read TGTGCCAGCAGTTTCTACAAAACTAGCGGGAGGCGGACCCAGTACTTC. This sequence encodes CASSFYKTSGRRTQYF.

The CDR3 protein is CASSHPSGRRNTGELFF. The CDR3, as DNA: TGCGCCAGCAGCCACCCGAGCGGGAGGCGAAACACCGGGGAGCTGTTTTTT. The V and J genes are TRBV4-1 and TRBJ2-2, with TRBD2 matching over 9 bases. Germline CDR1 MGHRA, CDR2 YSYEKL. The CDR3 consists of 17 residues. Trimming removed 3 bases from V and 2 bases from J; junction bases left unmatched: 7.

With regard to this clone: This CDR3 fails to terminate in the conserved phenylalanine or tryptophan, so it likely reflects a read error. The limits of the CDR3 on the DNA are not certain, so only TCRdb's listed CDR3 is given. CDR3: CASSPSAAAP. This chain links TRBV19 with TRBJ1-1. The V gene's germline CDR1 is LNHDA and CDR2 SQIVND (reference sequence). With termini counted, the CDR3 has 10 amino acids.

CDR3 amino acids: CASREDRASNQPQHF. In nucleotides, the CDR3 is TGTGCCAGCAGGGAGGACAGGGCCAGCAATCAGCCCCAGCATTTT. The V gene is TRBV6-4, the J gene TRBJ1-5; 8 bases fit TRBD1. CDR3 length: 15 residues. Germline loops: CDR1 MRHNA, CDR2 SNTAGT. J gave up 1 base and V 6 bases, and 5 bases lay outside the gene matches.

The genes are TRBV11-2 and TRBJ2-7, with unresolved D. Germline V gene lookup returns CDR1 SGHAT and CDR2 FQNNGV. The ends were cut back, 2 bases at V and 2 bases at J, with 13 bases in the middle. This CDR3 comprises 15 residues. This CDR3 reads CASSLHGESAYEQYF. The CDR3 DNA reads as TGTGCCAGCAGCTTACACGGAGAGTCCGCCTACGAGCAGTACTTC.

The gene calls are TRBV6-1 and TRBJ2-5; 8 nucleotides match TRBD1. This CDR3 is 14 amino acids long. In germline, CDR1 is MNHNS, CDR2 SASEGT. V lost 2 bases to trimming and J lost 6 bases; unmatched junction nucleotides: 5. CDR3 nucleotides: TGTGCCAGCAGTGAATTGGACAGGGCTAAGACCCAGTACTTC. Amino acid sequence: CASSELDRAKTQYF.

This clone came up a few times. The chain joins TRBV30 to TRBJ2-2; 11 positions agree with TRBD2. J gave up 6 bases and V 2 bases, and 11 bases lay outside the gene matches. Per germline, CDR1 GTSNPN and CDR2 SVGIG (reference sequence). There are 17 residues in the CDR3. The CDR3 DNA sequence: TGTGCCTGGAGTCGGACCCGGACTAGCGGGCCCCCCGGGGAGCTGTTTTTT. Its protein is CAWSRTRTSGPPGELFF.